This T cell receptor (beta chain) stems from a study of shared clonotypes between healthy human individuals (dated by TCRdb to the early 2020s). Some background on the complete study: A couple of women and a few men aged 18 to 49 years were included in the cohort. For each donor, CD4 naive and CD4 memory were each run on three plates, CD8 naive on two plates, and CD8 memory on one plate. Blood TCR repertoires of five healthy adults were deeply sequenced to estimate repertoire size and the extent of clonotype sharing between individuals. To increase sequencing depth and limit assay-specific biases, different laboratories used diverse techniques to prepare libraries and sequence TCR repertoires. Per donor, leukapheresis produced somewhere between about 0.94 and 9.5 billion PBMCs. The investigation overall reported the following: Incomplete sequencing was indicated by rarefaction of sorted-subset datasets, despite the large sequencing depth. Clonotypes shared by all four sorted-subset donors showed higher generation probabilities than non-shared clonotypes. Across a handful of donors, approximately 5% of naive CD4, roughly 3.8% of naive CD8, about 2.3% of memory CD4, and under 0.45% of memory CD8 clonotypes were shared. Pairwise subsampling indicated that sequencing depth was expected to affect the degree of clonotype sharing among donors. The genetic and exposure-history diversity represented was limited by the small number of donors. Only blood was sampled, and tissue TCR repertoires likely differ from those in blood. Larger estimated clonotype richness was generally found for naive subsets than for memory subsets.

Healthy HIV-negative adults with no recently reported acute infections or vaccinations were included as donors. Every donor was a Caucasian adult residing in Nashville, Tennessee, USA. CD4+ T cells were enriched through magnetic negative selection, after which naive cells were positively selected on CD45RA and the remaining negative fraction served as the memory subset. Blood was obtained by leukapheresis, after which PBMCs were separated by Ficoll-Histopaque density gradient centrifugation and cryopreserved in liquid nitrogen vapor phase. Analytical flow cytometry was used to check the purity and quantity of each magnetically sorted T cell population. Genomic DNA was isolated from each sorted fraction and quantified by UV absorbance on a Nanodrop 2000c. TCR CDR3 regions were amplified from genomic DNA by multiplex PCR using the deep immunoSEQ assay. For each cell subset, the extracted genomic DNA was distributed evenly across all wells of several immunoSEQ 96-well plates, and each plate served as one replicate. Each replicate PCR for sorted subsets received about 220 ng genomic DNA, equal to 28,000 or so T cell genomes. The purified libraries were quantified using a Qubit 3.0 fluorometer, sized with a Bioanalyzer 2100, and then quantified again using the KAPA Library Quantification kit. Every immunoSEQ 96-well plate was sequenced on a separate single-read 150-cycle Illumina NextSeq 550 flow cell. Turning to the authors' computational methods: Because the immunoSEQ output held only junctional sequences and lacked quality scores, the filtering could not match the filtering applied to full-length reads. To assign V/J genes and CDR3, sequences were annotated against IMGT germline references using PyIR, a Python wrapper for IgBLAST v1.9. Reads were removed for weak V/J assignments (E-value above 1e-6), missing CDR3, stop codons, out-of-frame junctions, or ambiguous translated residues. V3J clonotypes were defined by identical inferred V gene, J gene, and CDR3 amino acid sequence. Percentage overlap between repertoires was computed as shared unique clonotypes divided by the size of the smaller repertoire. RTK rarefaction, the Chao1 estimator, and Recon v2.1 estimates of unobserved clonotypes were used to assess repertoire richness. For all TCRbeta clonotypes obtained by the gDNA method from a handful of donors, generation probabilities were computed with OLGA. The source is immuneACCESS, and TCRdb retained only in-frame sequences with V and J called. Part of the clones is not carried over; for the studies checked, unresolved V genes explain less than half of this, and the remainder is unexplained. The V and J calls and clone size are taken from that table; D and trimming were inferred from the DNA. The sample table holds roughly 2.2 million clones, of which approximately 90% were seen once. 0.3% to 0.4% of the sample belongs to the ten largest clones.

The germline V gene yields MDHEN for CDR1 and SYDVKM for CDR2. V and J lose 1 base and 5 bases, and a span of 9 bases separates them. Spanning cysteine to phenylalanine, the CDR3 consists of 14 amino acids. The entry retains the CDR3 DNA only, 42 bases that are in frame from base 1. For this clone: Its antigen specificity is not known. Base qualities are not provided; no much larger clone lies one nucleotide away.

The specimen was naive CD4+ T cells from PBMCs. Reading the label with the study, this specimen's cell subset or site is: CD45RA+ positively selected. This TCR was sampled from a man in his late teens or twenties in good health. Some clones in this sample may be carry-over from other donors' samples. The V gene is TRBV28 and the J gene is TRBJ2-4, with an unclear D gene assignment. In nucleotide form, the sequence is TGTGCCAGCAGTTTATCGGGCGTCCAAAACATTCAGTACTTC. This gives the protein CASSLSGVQNIQYF.